Each of the 23 T cell receptor beta chains below was sequenced from the same sample in a study of CD8+ T cells in alopecia areata. Treatment indicated: oral pan-JAK inhibitor, 5-10 mg twice daily. As the sequencing template, cDNA was produced by extracting RNA and reverse transcribing it. Clones were sequenced by immunoSEQ multiplex PCR, and TCRdb holds only the in-frame ones, with some missing. The sample gives about 220,000 clones, under 75% of which show up once; around 1.5% is in the top ten. This specimen was CD4+ T cells sorted from blood, taken at week 4, from a patient treated with tofacitinib. The receptors come from a human donor with alopecia areata.

The chain employs TRBV5-1 and TRBJ2-3; 7 bases align to TRBD1. The CDR3 runs 15 residues. V lost 4 bases to trimming and J lost 2 bases; unmatched junction nucleotides: 7. The germline V gene encodes CDR1 SGHRS and CDR2 YFSETQ. This CDR3 reads CASSQWGQNTDTQYF. The CDR3 nucleotides read TGCGCCAGCAGCCAATGGGGACAGAACACAGATACGCAGTATTTT.

This clone was seen only a few times. The CDR3 DNA reads TGTGCCAGCAGCGCCCGACAGGACAACACAGATACGCAGTATTTT. Encoded protein: CASSARQDNTDTQYF. The chain couples TRBV21-1 to TRBJ2-3; TRBD1, as called in the table, went unchecked against the DNA. TRBV21-1 corresponds to a pseudogene. The CDR3 runs 15 residues.

This chain joins TRBV11-2 and TRBJ1-1; D gene unclear. The germline V and J ends were trimmed by 6 bases and 0 bases, with 8 bases remaining between them. Germline loops: CDR1 SGHAT, CDR2 FQNNGV. This CDR3 contains 13 residues. The CDR3 is CASRIELNTEAFF. Written as DNA, the CDR3 is TGTGCCAGCAGGATAGAACTGAACACTGAAGCTTTCTTT.

This clone was found once. The chain couples TRBV29-1 to TRBJ2-5, with D uncertain. CDR3 length: 13 residues. The ends were cut back, 4 bases at V and 1 base at J, with 10 bases in the middle. CDR1 and CDR2 from the germline V gene are SQVTM and ANQGSEA. CDR3 sequence (DNA): TGCAGCGTTGGATTAAGCGTCCAAGAGACCCAGTACTTC. It yields the protein CSVGLSVQETQYF. Full variable domain (missing parts from reference TRBV29-1 and TRBJ2-5): SAVISQKPSRDICQRGTSLTIQCQVDSQVTMMFWYRQQPGQSLTLIATANQGSEATYESGFVIDKFPISRPNLTFSTLTVSNMSPEDSSIYLCSVGLSVQETQYFGPGTRLLVL.

The chain links TRBV29-1 to TRBJ2-5; 7 nucleotides match TRBD1. This CDR3 contains 14 residues. With V trimmed by 6 bases and J by 1 base, 8 bases remained unmatched. Germline assignment: CDR1 SQVTM and CDR2 ANQGSEA. For the CDR3, the DNA is TGCAGCGTAGGTGAGGGGGCGCTCCAAGAGACCCAGTACTTC. This encodes CSVGEGALQETQYF.

V is TRBV7-2 and J is TRBJ2-3; 10 bases map to TRBD2. The CDR3 spans 15 residues. Germline V gene lookup returns CDR1 SGHTA and CDR2 FQGNSA. After removal of 4 bases from V and 4 bases from J, the junction contained 5 bases not matched to a gene. The CDR3 nucleotides read TGTGCCAGCAGCTCCCTAGCGGGGGTCGCAGATACGCAGTATTTT. Protein: CASSSLAGVADTQYF. Combining the CDR3 with reference TRBV7-2 and TRBJ2-3 gives the whole variable domain GAGVSQSPSNKVTEKGKDVELRCDPISGHTALYWYRQSLGQGLEFLIYFQGNSAPDKSGLPSDRFSAERTGGSVSTLTIQRTQQEDSAVYLCASSSLAGVADTQYFGPGTRLTVL.

This clone appeared once. The chain uses TRBV29-1 and TRBJ1-1; 9 bases map to TRBD1. The J segment lost 5 bases and the V segment lost 6 bases, leaving 10 bases of the junction unmatched. Germline V CDR1 and CDR2: SQVTM, ANQGSEA. This CDR3 is 14 amino acids long. The CDR3 nucleotides are TGCAGCGTGCCGCACAGGGGGCTGGGGACTGAAGCTTTCTTT. It is translated as CSVPHRGLGTEAFF.

This chain uses TRBV30 with TRBJ1-6; a weak D match, TRBD1 (5 bases). This CDR3 comprises 15 residues. Germline V gene data show CDR1 as GTSNPN and CDR2 as SVGIG (reference sequence). V dropped 2 bases and J dropped 8 bases, with 16 bases sitting between them. The CDR3 here is CAWSITSGGDSPLHF. The CDR3 DNA is TGTGCCTGGAGTATAACCTCTGGGGGGGATTCACCCCTCCACTTT.

This rearrangement joins TRBV25-1 to TRBJ2-6; unclear D gene. Germline loops: CDR1 MGHDK, CDR2 SYGVNS. The CDR3 has 14 residues. Trimming cost V 7 bases and J 2 bases, with 9 bases left between them. CDR3 sequence reads: CASKKAAGANVLTF. The CDR3, as DNA: TGTGCCAGCAAAAAGGCGGCTGGGGCCAACGTCCTGACTTTC.

Here the CDR3 reads CASSLEGDSNQPQHF. CDR3 in DNA: TGCGCCAGCAGCTTGGAAGGGGATAGCAATCAGCCCCAGCATTTT. The J gene is TRBJ1-5, the V gene TRBV5-1; D possibly corresponds to TRBD1 (5 bases). Germline CDR1 and CDR2: SGHRS and YFSETQ. This CDR3 is 15 amino acids long. Trimming pared 0 bases from V and 0 bases from J, leaving 7 bases between.

This clone was seen a few times. The chain joins TRBV14 to TRBJ2-2; a weak D match, TRBD2 (6 bases). The germline CDR1 and CDR2 sequences are SGHDN and FVKESK. The CDR3 extends over 13 amino acids. V lost 10 bases and J 0 bases, leaving 9 bases between the germline ends. CDR3 protein: CATAGSNTGELFF. The CDR3 bases are TGTGCCACCGCGGGGTCGAACACCGGGGAGCTGTTTTTT.

This clone was recorded at least ten times. The CDR3 loop is CAIFGDGYTF. Here the CDR3 DNA reads TGTGCCATCTTTGGGGATGGCTACACCTTC. This rearrangement joins TRBV10-3 to TRBJ1-2; D is ambiguous. The CDR3 is made up of 10 amino acids. The germline CDR1 and CDR2 sequences are ENHRY and SYGVKD. V was pared by 8 bases and J by 6 bases, with 7 bases between.

The chain recombines TRBV5-1 with TRBJ2-3; no definite D call. The germline V gene has CDR1 SGHRS and CDR2 YFSETQ. This CDR3 spans 15 amino acids. The germline V and J ends were trimmed by 4 bases and 1 base, with 13 bases remaining between them. CDR3 coding DNA: TGCGCCAGCAGCATTCTGCGTCCGGGCACAGATACGCAGTATTTT. This sequence encodes CASSILRPGTDTQYF.

The gene calls are TRBV9 and TRBJ1-6; weak D call: TRBD1 (6 bases). The CDR3 is 14 amino acids. Trimming took off 0 bases at V and 9 bases at J, with 10 bases between the two ends. Germline lookup yields CDR1 SGDLS and CDR2 YYNGEE. The CDR3: CASSVAGERSPLHF. The CDR3 DNA sequence: TGTGCCAGCAGCGTAGCAGGGGAACGTTCACCCCTCCACTTT.

CDR3 amino acids: CASSQDGIGSEQYF. CDR3 nucleotides: TGCGCCAGCAGCCAAGATGGGATTGGTAGCGAGCAGTACTTC. The chain combines TRBV4-3 with TRBJ2-7; no definite D call. The CDR3 contains 14 residues. The ends were cut back, 0 bases at V and 6 bases at J, with 12 bases in the middle. CDR1 and CDR2 from the germline V gene are LGHNA and YSLEER.

The genes are TRBV29-1 and TRBJ1-1; 9 bases map to TRBD1. Germline V gives CDR1 SQVTM, CDR2 ANQGSEA. V shed 5 bases, J shed 5 bases, and the junction held 9 bases outside the gene matches. CDR3 length: 14 amino acids. The DNA of the CDR3 is TGCAGCGTTAGCTTAGACAGGGGGGATACTGAAGCTTTCTTT. This codes for CSVSLDRGDTEAFF.

This chain links TRBV2 with TRBJ2-3, with a weak D call TRBD2 (6 bases). The germline gives CDR1 SNHLY, CDR2 FYNNEI. CDR3 length equals 16 residues. V was pared by 0 bases and J by 2 bases, with 12 bases between. The CDR3 is CASSEAGRGPTDTQYF. As DNA, the CDR3 is TGTGCCAGCAGTGAAGCGGGGCGGGGACCCACAGATACGCAGTATTTT. Drawing the rest from reference TRBV2 and TRBJ2-3, the complete variable domain is EPEVTQTPSHQVTQMGQEVILRCVPISNHLYFYWYRQILGQKVEFLVSFYNNEISEKSEIFDDQFSVERPDGSNFTLKIRSTKLEDSAMYFCASSEAGRGPTDTQYFGPGTRLTVL.

V gene TRBV10-3 combines with J gene TRBJ2-7; 10 nucleotides match TRBD1. The germline V gene has CDR1 ENHRY and CDR2 SYGVKD. V shed 10 bases, J shed 1 base, and the junction held 10 bases outside the gene matches. CDR3 length: 15 residues. The CDR3 loop reads CATGKGQGMSYEQYF. The CDR3 DNA sequence: TGTGCCACTGGAAAGGGACAGGGGATGTCCTACGAGCAGTACTTC.

The chain combines TRBV14 with TRBJ1-1, with D uncertain. CDR1 SGHDN and CDR2 FVKESK come from the germline V gene. Deletions cut 2 bases from V and 4 bases from J, with 11 bases between. The CDR3 covers 14 residues. CDR3 in amino acids: CASSQKHRGTEAFF. CDR3 in DNA: TGTGCCAGCAGCCAAAAGCATCGGGGCACTGAAGCTTTCTTT.

The chain links TRBV29-1 to TRBJ1-4; D ambiguous. Trimming shortened V by 7 bases and J by 8 bases, and 11 bases separated the two germline ends. The V gene's germline CDR1 is SQVTM and CDR2 ANQGSEA. The CDR3 has 11 residues. The CDR3 is CSALGGEKLFF. The DNA for the CDR3 is TGCAGCGCCCTGGGCGGGGAAAAACTGTTTTTT.

The chain combines TRBV27 with TRBJ2-2; perhaps D is TRBD1 or TRBD2 (5 bases each). The CDR3 length is 16 residues. Trimming took off 2 bases at V and 2 bases at J, with 12 bases between the two ends. Germline loops: CDR1 MNHEY, CDR2 SMNVEV (reference sequence). The CDR3 here is CASSLAGTANTGELFF. CDR3 DNA: TGTGCCAGCAGTTTAGCCGGGACGGCTAACACCGGGGAGCTGTTTTTT.

This clone was found many times. The chain uses TRBV19 and TRBJ2-3; either TRBD1 or TRBD2 may supply D (5 bases each). This CDR3 has 14 residues. Looked up from germline, CDR1 is LNHDA and CDR2 is SQIVND (reference sequence). Trimming took off 4 bases at V and 1 base at J, with 9 bases between the two ends. The chain's CDR3 is CASSKGPRTDTQYF. Here the CDR3 DNA reads TGTGCCAGTAGTAAGGGACCACGCACAGATACGCAGTATTTT. Based on the CDR3 plus reference TRBV19 and TRBJ2-3, the full variable domain is DGGITQSPKYLFRKEGQNVTLSCEQNLNHDAMYWYRQDPGQGLRLIYYSQIVNDFQKGDIAEGYSVSREKKESFPLTVTSAQKNPTAFYLCASSKGPRTDTQYFGPGTRLTVL.

The rearrangement uses TRBV25-1 and TRBJ1-6, with D uncertain. CDR3 size: 15 residues. From germline, CDR1 is MGHDK and CDR2 SYGVNS. The V and J ends lost 7 bases and 10 bases respectively, with 20 bases between them. The CDR3 reads CASTKSAGTGSPLHF. The CDR3 DNA follows: TGTGCCAGCACCAAATCAGCAGGAACGGGGTCACCCCTCCACTTT.